This TCR beta chain came from a study of blood T cell repertoires in COVID-19. TCRdb keeps only in-frame clones here, not all; method: immunoSEQ multiplex PCR. The sample records around 310,000 clones, 90% being singletons. This CDR3 has 14 residues. Germline CDR1 and CDR2: SNHLY and FYNNEI. Between the trimmed V and J ends, which lost 4 bases and 4 bases, there was a span of 13 bases. This clone was seen only a few times. The chain uses TRBV2 and TRBJ1-1; no firm D call. The TCR sequence derives from a woman aged 40 to 50 with COVID-19, enrolled during active disease. The specimen sequenced was peripheral blood. The CDR3 is CASSVLGRLTEAFF. The CDR3 DNA is TGTGCCAGCAGTGTTTTAGGGAGACTCACTGAAGCTTTCTTT.